The 32 T cell receptor beta chains below come from one sample, sequenced in a study of CD4 T cells in relation to SARS-CoV-2 and coronaviruses. The assay was immunoSEQ multiplex PCR, and TCRdb's table has in-frame clones only and misses some. The top ten hold over 11% of the sample, which has under 25,000 clones, about four fifths seen once. Their antigens are not known. CD4+ T cells from unexposed donors were obtained before the COVID-19 pandemic (2011-2018). After roughly 9 days of culture, CD4+ T cells were isolated. The sequenced sample consisted of CD4+ T cells from PBMCs, cultured in vitro. These receptors all come from a human donor in good health.

CDR3 nucleotides: TGTGCCAGCAGCCAAGACCAAGAGACCCAGTACTTC. It encodes CASSQDQETQYF. The genes are TRBV3-1 (or the pseudogene TRBV3-2) and TRBJ2-5; D is uncertain. Germline values: CDR1 LGHDT, CDR2 YNNKEL (reference sequence). The CDR3 covers 12 residues. V dropped 0 bases and J dropped 1 base, with 0 bases sitting between them.

This chain joins TRBV28 and TRBJ1-1; 9 bases map to TRBD1. In germline, CDR1 is MDHEN, CDR2 SYDVKM. The trim removed 10 bases at V and 5 bases at J, leaving 14 bases unmatched. CDR3 length: 15 residues. The CDR3 protein is CATKGYRGRMTEAFF. CDR3 DNA sequence: TGTGCCACCAAGGGGTACAGGGGGCGCATGACTGAAGCTTTCTTT. Looking up the rest from reference TRBV28 and TRBJ1-1 gives the full variable domain: DVKVTQSSRYLVKRTGEKVFLECVQDMDHENMFWYRQDPGLGLRLIYFSYDVKMKEKGDIPEGYSVSREKKERFSLILESASTNQTSMYLCATKGYRGRMTEAFFGQGTRLTVV.

This clone was seen just once. The chain links TRBV12-3 or TRBV12-4 to TRBJ1-2, with D unresolved. The CDR3 covers 13 residues. V was trimmed by 5 bases and J by 4 bases, leaving 11 bases between them. DNA for the CDR3: TGTGCCAGCAGTACGCAAGCCGTCTATGGCTACACCTTC. Encoded protein: CASSTQAVYGYTF.

V gene TRBV19 combines with J gene TRBJ2-5; tentatively, D is TRBD1 (5 bases). Trimming removed 7 bases from V and 4 bases from J, with 13 bases in between. Per the germline V gene, CDR1 is LNHDA and CDR2 is SQIVND (reference sequence). This CDR3 is built from 13 residues. As DNA, the CDR3 is TGTGCCAGTACCCCCGTCCAGGGAGAGACCCAGTACTTC. Its translation is CASTPVQGETQYF.

The chain carries TRBV5-1 and TRBJ2-2; 11 bases are a match to TRBD2. V gave up 0 bases and J gave up 5 bases; unmatched junction bases: 3. The CDR3 runs to 16 residues. The germline V gene has CDR1 SGHRS and CDR2 YFSETQ. The CDR3: CASSLGLAGGTGELFF. CDR3 sequence (DNA): TGCGCCAGCAGCTTGGGGCTAGCGGGAGGAACCGGGGAGCTGTTTTTT. Based on the CDR3 plus reference TRBV5-1 and TRBJ2-2, the full variable domain is KAGVTQTPRYLIKTRGQQVTLSCSPISGHRSVSWYQQTPGQGLQFLFEYFSETQRNKGNFPGRFSGRQFSNSRSEMNVSTLELGDSALYLCASSLGLAGGTGELFFGEGSRLTVL.

The chain combines TRBV3-1 (or the pseudogene TRBV3-2) with TRBJ2-6; no definite D call. The CDR3 is 16 amino acids. The germline CDR1 and CDR2 sequences are LGHDT and YNNKEL (reference sequence). Trimming took off 0 bases at V and 0 bases at J, with 6 bases between the two ends. CDR3 nucleotides: TGTGCCAGCAGCCAAGAGACCCTCTCTGGGGCCAACGTCCTGACTTTC. This gives the protein CASSQETLSGANVLTF.

The CDR3 loop reads CASMGDGAYEQYF. CDR3 in DNA: TGTGCCAGCATGGGGGACGGCGCCTACGAGCAGTACTTC. The gene calls are TRBV2 and TRBJ2-7, with D perhaps given as TRBD1 or TRBD2 (5 bases each). V lost 7 bases and J 2 bases, leaving 12 bases between the germline ends. Per germline, CDR1 SNHLY and CDR2 FYNNEI. This CDR3 comprises 13 residues.

The chain employs TRBV21-1 and TRBJ2-7. TRBV21-1 counts as a pseudogene. The CDR3 loop spans 14 amino acids. The CDR3 region has the DNA TGTGCCAGCAGCAAAGGGTGTCGGTCGGCCGAGCAGTACTTC. Translating it yields CASSKGCRSAEQYF.

The chain couples TRBV20-1 to TRBJ1-5; D is unresolved. The V gene's germline CDR1 is DFQATT and CDR2 SNEGSKA (reference sequence). The CDR3 consists of 13 residues. The V end was cut by 3 bases, the J end by 4 bases, with 10 bases between. As DNA, the CDR3 is TGCAGTGCTAGTTGGCAGCCAAATCAGCCCCAGCATTTT. Translated: CSASWQPNQPQHF.

The rearrangement links TRBV19 to TRBJ2-3, with 8 bases fitting TRBD1. The germline V gene has CDR1 LNHDA and CDR2 SQIVND (reference sequence). Germline trimming cut 1 base from V and 6 bases from J; bases unmatched to any gene: 9. This CDR3 spans 16 amino acids. The CDR3 DNA reads TGTGCCAGTAGTATAGGACAGGGGAGAAGCGCGGATACGCAGTATTTT. Its translation is CASSIGQGRSADTQYF.

This clone has only one observation. The rearrangement joins TRBV7-9 to TRBJ2-1, with 7 bases aligning to TRBD2. V shed 2 bases, J shed 4 bases, and the junction held 5 bases outside the gene matches. CDR1 and CDR2 from the germline V gene are SEHNR and FQNEAQ (reference sequence). CDR3 length: 15 residues. CDR3 bases: TGTGCCAGCAGCTTATTAAGCGGGGTTTACAATGAGCAGTTCTTC. Amino acid sequence: CASSLLSGVYNEQFF.

The J gene is TRBJ2-5, the V gene TRBV11-2; TRBD2 is a possible D gene (5 bases). The V end was cut by 0 bases, the J end by 0 bases, with 11 bases between. CDR1 and CDR2 from the germline V gene are SGHAT and FQNNGV. The CDR3 has 16 amino acids. CDR3 nucleotide sequence: TGTGCCAGCAGCTTAGAGAGGGCAACCGACCAAGAGACCCAGTACTTC. Residues: CASSLERATDQETQYF. Complete variable domain (other parts from reference TRBV11-2 and TRBJ2-5): EAGVAQSPRYKIIEKRQSVAFWCNPISGHATLYWYQQILGQGPKLLIQFQNNGVVDDSQLPKDRFSAERLKGVDSTLKIQPAKLEDSAVYLCASSLERATDQETQYFGPGTRLLVL.

V and J are TRBV7-6 and TRBJ1-5; possible D gene TRBD1, 5 bases. The CDR3 has 15 amino acids. Germline V lookup: CDR1 SGHVS, CDR2 FNYEAQ. The V end lost 2 bases, the J end lost 4 bases, and 12 bases lay between the germline ends. The CDR3 coding sequence is TGTGCCAGCAGCTTATTGCCAGGGATTAATCAGCCCCAGCATTTT. It is translated as CASSLLPGINQPQHF.

This clone was observed once. The rearrangement uses TRBV3-1 (or the pseudogene TRBV3-2) and TRBJ2-7, with D unclear. Trimming pared 3 bases from V and 0 bases from J, leaving 6 bases between. Germline lookup yields CDR1 LGHDT and CDR2 YNNKEL (reference sequence). The CDR3 length is 13 residues. DNA for the CDR3: TGTGCCAGCAGCCAGGTCGGCTCCTACGAGCAGTACTTC. Translated, it gives CASSQVGSYEQYF.

This chain connects TRBV6-4 to TRBJ2-1, with a tentative D call TRBD1 (5 bases). The CDR3 totals 16 residues. Germline values: CDR1 MRHNA, CDR2 SNTAGT. Between the trimmed V and J ends, which lost 0 bases and 3 bases, there was a span of 12 bases. The DNA for the CDR3 is TGTGCCAGCAGTGACTCTGGAAAACAGGACTACAATGAGCAGTTCTTC. It translates to CASSDSGKQDYNEQFF.

The V gene is TRBV7-2, the J gene TRBJ2-1, with TRBD2 matching 7 bases. The CDR3 loop spans 15 amino acids. The trim removed 3 bases at V and 4 bases at J, leaving 6 bases unmatched. Looked up from germline, CDR1 is SGHTA and CDR2 is FQGNSA. CDR3 sequence reads: CASSFQRESYNEQFF. The CDR3 DNA follows: TGTGCCAGCAGCTTTCAGCGGGAATCGTACAATGAGCAGTTCTTC.

This clone was found once. The chain joins TRBV5-1 to TRBJ2-3; 7 nucleotides align to TRBD2. The germline gives CDR1 SGHRS, CDR2 YFSETQ. The J segment lost 5 bases and the V segment lost 3 bases, leaving 3 bases of the junction unmatched. The CDR3 totals 13 residues. As DNA, the CDR3 is TGCGCCAGCAGCTCCTCTAGCGGAGATACGCAGTATTTT. Encoded protein: CASSSSSGDTQYF.

V and J are TRBV24-1 and TRBJ2-3; no clear D gene. The CDR3 has 16 residues. CDR1 KGHDR and CDR2 SFDVKD come from the germline V gene. Trimming pared 3 bases from V and 3 bases from J, leaving 15 bases between. The CDR3: CATSDRRPDVTDTQYF. For the CDR3, the DNA is TGTGCCACCAGTGATCGCCGACCGGATGTAACAGATACGCAGTATTTT.

The chain combines TRBV6-5 with TRBJ2-7; 7 positions match TRBD1. CDR1 MNHEY and CDR2 SVGAGI come from the germline V gene. The length of the CDR3 is 13 residues. V shed 5 bases and J 2 bases; nucleotides not matched to a gene: 3. This CDR3 is CASSRDRTYEQYF. The CDR3 nucleotides are TGTGCCAGCAGTAGGGACAGAACCTACGAGCAGTACTTC.

This clone has a single count. The chain has TRBV5-1 and TRBJ2-5; maybe TRBD1 (5 bases). The length of the CDR3 is 17 residues. V was clipped by 3 bases and J by 1 base, with 19 bases between them. Germline V gene lookup returns CDR1 SGHRS and CDR2 YFSETQ. The CDR3, as DNA: TGCGCCAGCAGCTGGGGCGGATTGGGGAACCTCCAAGAGACCCAGTACTTC. This codes for CASSWGGLGNLQETQYF.

The V call is TRBV12-5, the J call TRBJ1-6, with 10 bases identical to TRBD1. Germline trimming cut 1 base from V and 6 bases from J; bases unmatched to any gene: 0. This CDR3 spans 15 amino acids. The germline V gene has CDR1 LGHNT and CDR2 FRNRAP. The CDR3 protein is CASGLGTGGNSPLHF. CDR3 in DNA: TGTGCTAGTGGTTTGGGGACAGGGGGTAATTCACCCCTCCACTTT.

This chain links TRBV27 with TRBJ1-1; D not certain. V dropped 6 bases and J dropped 8 bases, with 13 bases sitting between them. The germline V gene encodes CDR1 MNHEY and CDR2 SMNVEV (reference sequence). CDR3 length equals 12 residues. The chain's CDR3 is CASRRNGQEAFF. DNA for the CDR3: TGTGCCAGCAGGAGAAACGGCCAGGAAGCTTTCTTT.

The V gene is TRBV12-5, the J gene TRBJ1-5; TRBD1 agrees at 8 bases. Germline assignment: CDR1 LGHNT and CDR2 FRNRAP. The CDR3 length is 16 residues. The J segment lost 0 bases and the V segment lost 1 base, leaving 2 bases of the junction unmatched. CDR3 sequence: CASGLGQGNSNQPQHF. As DNA, the CDR3 is TGTGCTAGTGGTTTGGGACAGGGGAATAGCAATCAGCCCCAGCATTTT.

V and J are TRBV12-3 or TRBV12-4 and TRBJ1-5; no clear D. Trimming left V 3 bases short and J 7 bases short, with 10 bases between. CDR3 length: 13 residues. The CDR3 nucleotides read TGTGCCAGCAGTTTTGGGTCCCGCCAGCCCCAGCATTTT. It codes for CASSFGSRQPQHF.

The chain recombines TRBV27 with TRBJ2-1; 13 nucleotides line up with TRBD2. With 8 bases clipped from V and 6 bases from J, the junction kept 1 base outside the gene matches. This CDR3 is 13 amino acids long. Germline V gene data show CDR1 as MNHEY and CDR2 as SMNVEV (reference sequence). CDR3 sequence reads: CASRTSGSNEQFF. CDR3 in DNA: TGTGCCAGCCGGACTAGCGGGAGCAATGAGCAGTTCTTC.

This clone was counted a single time. The chain uses TRBV6-5 and TRBJ2-3, with D tentatively TRBD1 (6 bases). With 8 bases removed from V and 0 bases from J, the gap between germline ends came to 12 bases. Germline V gene sequence: CDR1 MNHEY, CDR2 SVGAGI. The CDR3 consists of 14 residues. CDR3 sequence (DNA): TGTGCCAGCTCCCGGGACATGAGCACAGATACGCAGTATTTT. Its translation: CASSRDMSTDTQYF.

The chain uses TRBV6-5 and TRBJ2-7; D is undetermined. Per germline, CDR1 MNHEY and CDR2 SVGAGI. The CDR3 is made up of 15 amino acids. Trimming cost V 0 bases and J 0 bases, with 9 bases left between them. The chain's CDR3 is CASSYSWQASYEQYF. CDR3 bases: TGTGCCAGCAGTTACTCGTGGCAAGCCTCCTACGAGCAGTACTTC.

This clone was recorded a few times. The chain employs TRBV5-4 and TRBJ2-1; D is unclear. The germline V gene encodes CDR1 SGHNT and CDR2 YYREEE (reference sequence). Trimming shortened V by 1 base and J by 8 bases, and 10 bases separated the two germline ends. The CDR3 totals 13 residues. This CDR3 reads CASSLMLSDEQFF. In nucleotides, the CDR3 is TGTGCCAGCAGCTTGATGTTAAGCGATGAGCAGTTCTTC.

This clone was found once. In nucleotides, the CDR3 is TGTGCCAGCACCTTAGTGTCAGGGAACTACGAGCAGTACTTC. This translates into CASTLVSGNYEQYF. V gene TRBV28 combines with J gene TRBJ2-7, with D perhaps matching TRBD1 (5 bases). The germline V gene has CDR1 MDHEN and CDR2 SYDVKM. The CDR3 extends over 14 amino acids. Trimming removed 7 bases from V and 3 bases from J, with 16 bases in between.

The rearrangement uses TRBV10-2 and TRBJ2-7; D is unresolved. V was pared by 4 bases and J by 0 bases, with 7 bases between. This CDR3 contains 13 residues. Germline V gene lookup returns CDR1 WSHSY and CDR2 SAAADI. CDR3 DNA: TGCGCCAGCAGTGCGGACGTCTCCTACGAGCAGTACTTC. This encodes CASSADVSYEQYF.

The rearrangement uses TRBV30 and TRBJ2-7, with 10 bases matching TRBD2. Germline assignment: CDR1 GTSNPN and CDR2 SVGIG (reference sequence). CDR3 length: 15 amino acids. Trimming took 3 bases from V and 0 from J; bases not matched to a gene: 5. DNA for the CDR3: TGTGCCTGGAGGCGGACTAGCGGATTCTCCTACGAGCAGTACTTC. It is translated as CAWRRTSGFSYEQYF.

CDR3 in DNA: TGTGCCAGCAGCCCCGCGACAGGGCCAGATACGCAGTATTTT. Protein: CASSPATGPDTQYF. This chain links TRBV3-1 (or the pseudogene TRBV3-2) with TRBJ2-3; 7 positions match TRBD1. The CDR3 is made up of 14 amino acids. Trimming cost V 4 bases and J 4 bases; bases outside gene matches: 5. In germline, CDR1 is LGHDT, CDR2 YNNKEL (reference sequence).